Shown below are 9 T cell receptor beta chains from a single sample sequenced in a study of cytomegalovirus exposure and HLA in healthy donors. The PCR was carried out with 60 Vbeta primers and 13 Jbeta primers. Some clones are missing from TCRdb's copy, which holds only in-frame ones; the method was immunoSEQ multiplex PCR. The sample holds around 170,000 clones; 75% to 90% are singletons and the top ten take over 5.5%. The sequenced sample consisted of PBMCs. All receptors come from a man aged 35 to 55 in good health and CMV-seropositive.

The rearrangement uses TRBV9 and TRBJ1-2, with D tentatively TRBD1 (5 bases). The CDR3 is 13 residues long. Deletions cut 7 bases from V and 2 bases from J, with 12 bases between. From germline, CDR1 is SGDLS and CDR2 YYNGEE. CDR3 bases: TGTGCCAGCGGCGGACGGGGGAACTATGGCTACACCTTC. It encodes CASGGRGNYGYTF.

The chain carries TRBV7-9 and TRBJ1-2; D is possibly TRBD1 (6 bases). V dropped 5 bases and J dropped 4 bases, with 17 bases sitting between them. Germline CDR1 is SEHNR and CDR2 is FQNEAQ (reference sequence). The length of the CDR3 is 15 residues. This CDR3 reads CASSQQGIRSYGYTF. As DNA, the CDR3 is TGTGCCAGCAGCCAACAGGGAATCAGGAGCTATGGCTACACCTTC.

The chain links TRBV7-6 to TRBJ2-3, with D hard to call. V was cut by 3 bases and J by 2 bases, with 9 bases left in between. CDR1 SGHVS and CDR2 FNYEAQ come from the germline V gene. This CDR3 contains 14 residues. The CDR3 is CASSFGPSTDTQYF. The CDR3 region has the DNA TGTGCCAGCAGCTTCGGTCCCTCCACAGATACGCAGTATTTT.

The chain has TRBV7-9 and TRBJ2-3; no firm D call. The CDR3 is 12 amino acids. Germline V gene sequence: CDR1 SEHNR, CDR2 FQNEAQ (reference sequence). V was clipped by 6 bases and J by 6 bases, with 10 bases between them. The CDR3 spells CASSSTDDTQYF. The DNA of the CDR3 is TGTGCCAGCAGTTCTACTGATGATACGCAGTATTTT.

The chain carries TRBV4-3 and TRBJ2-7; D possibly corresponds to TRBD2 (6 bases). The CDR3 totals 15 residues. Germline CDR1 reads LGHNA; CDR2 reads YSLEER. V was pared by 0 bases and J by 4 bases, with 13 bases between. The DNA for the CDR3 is TGCGCCAGCAGCCAAGAGGTTCTGGGAGGATACGAGCAGTACTTC. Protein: CASSQEVLGGYEQYF.

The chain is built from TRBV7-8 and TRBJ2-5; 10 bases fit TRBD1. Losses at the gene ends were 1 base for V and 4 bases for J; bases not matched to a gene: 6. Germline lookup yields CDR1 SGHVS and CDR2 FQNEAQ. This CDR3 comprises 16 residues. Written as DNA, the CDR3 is TGTGCCAGCAGCTTAGTCGGACAGGGGGTGGGAGAGACCCAGTACTTC. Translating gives CASSLVGQGVGETQYF.

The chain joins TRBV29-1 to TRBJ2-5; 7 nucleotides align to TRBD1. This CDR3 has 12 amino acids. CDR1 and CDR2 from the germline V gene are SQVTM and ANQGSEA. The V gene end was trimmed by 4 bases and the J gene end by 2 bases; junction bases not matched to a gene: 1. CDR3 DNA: TGCAGCGTTGTCAGGGGGCAAGAGACCCAGTACTTC. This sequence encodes CSVVRGQETQYF.

CDR3 in amino acids: CASSLLAGARNEQFF. The CDR3 DNA follows: TGTGCCAGCAGTTTACTAGCGGGGGCACGAAATGAGCAGTTCTTC. The chain uses TRBV28 and TRBJ2-1, with 10 positions matching TRBD2. The ends lost 2 bases at V and 7 bases at J; junction bases unmatched: 5. This CDR3 has 15 residues. Germline V gives CDR1 MDHEN, CDR2 SYDVKM.

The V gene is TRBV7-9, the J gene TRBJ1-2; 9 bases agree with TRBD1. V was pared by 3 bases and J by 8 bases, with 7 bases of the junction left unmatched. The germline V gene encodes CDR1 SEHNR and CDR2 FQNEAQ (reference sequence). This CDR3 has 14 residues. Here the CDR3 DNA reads TGTGCCAGCAGCTTCACCGGGACAGGGAACGGCTACACCTTC. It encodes CASSFTGTGNGYTF.